The rows below give T cell receptor beta chains drawn from one sample of a study of shared clonotypes between healthy human individuals. Produced via immunoSEQ multiplex PCR; TCRdb's table is partial and in-frame only. The table lists 2 million to 2.5 million clones, 93% of them singletons. The sequenced material came from naive CD4+ T cells from PBMCs. These receptors all come from a man aged 18 to 29 in good health. Some clones in this sample may be carry-over from other donors' samples. Both conserved end residues are part of each CDR3. D genes are given only for firm matches. Some rows mark clone size as missing; the rest say once, few, many or name a class of expanded clone.

V gene	clone size	CDR3 length	D gene	J gene	CDR3 DNA	CDR3 protein
TRBV27	-	15	-	TRBJ2-3	TGTGCCAGCAGTTTATACCGGTGGGGCACAGATACGCAGTATTTT	CASSLYRWGTDTQYF
TRBV19	-	13	-	TRBJ2-1	TGTGCCAGTAGTCCCCTATCGGGGAATGAGCAGTTCTTC	CASSPLSGNEQFF
TRBV4-2	few	11	-	TRBJ1-1	TGTGCCAGCAGCCCTGGGGGGCCCGCTTTCTTT	CASSPGGPAFF
TRBV7-2	once	14	TRBD1	TRBJ1-1	TGTGCCAGCACCCCAGGGGGGGTACGCACTGAAGCTTTCTTT	CASTPGGVRTEAFF
TRBV7-6	-	15	TRBD2	TRBJ2-1	TGTGCCAGCAGCTTAAGGGCGGGAGGGCCGAATGAGCAGTTCTTC	CASSLRAGGPNEQFF
TRBV6-5	-	13	-	TRBJ2-7	TGTGCCAGCACCGGAGGCCACTCCTACGAGCAGTACTTC	CASTGGHSYEQYF
TRBV10-3	-	13	-	TRBJ2-2	TGTGCCATCAGTGAAGTTGGTCCCGGGGAGCTGTTTTTT	CAISEVGPGELFF
TRBV27	-	13	-	TRBJ2-1	TGTGCCAGCGCCATTGGGTACTACAATGAGCAGTTCTTC	CASAIGYYNEQFF
TRBV7-7	-	15	TRBD1	TRBJ1-4	TGTGCCAGCAGCTTAGGACAGGGGGTAAATGAAAAACTGTTTTTT	CASSLGQGVNEKLFF
TRBV5-1	-	18	TRBD2	TRBJ2-2	TGCGCCAGCAGCGGGAGGGACGCCGACTCTTGGGTCACCGGGGAGCTGTTTTTT	CASSGRDADSWVTGELFF
TRBV7-9	once	14	TRBD1	TRBJ2-2	TGTGCCTGCTCCCGGGACAGGGGACCCGGGGAGCTGTTTTTT	CACSRDRGPGELFF
TRBV5-1	-	16	-	TRBJ1-3	TGCGCCAGCAGCTCACAACCAGGGACTTCTGGAAACACCATATATTTT	CASSSQPGTSGNTIYF
TRBV29-1	-	15	-	TRBJ2-7	TGCAGCGTTGACACAGGGCTAGGCGGTAGTGGCGAGCAGTACTTC	CSVDTGLGGSGEQYF
TRBV30	once	15	TRBD1	TRBJ2-5	TGTGCCTGGAGTAGGGGGCTTTCTAATCAAGAGACCCAGTACTTC	CAWSRGLSNQETQYF
TRBV2	-	14	TRBD2	TRBJ2-1	TGTGCCAGCCGTCTAGCGGGAAAGAGCAATGAGCAGTTCTTC	CASRLAGKSNEQFF
TRBV5-1	-	15	-	TRBJ2-3	TGCGCCAGCAGCTTGGTGGGGGGAGGCACAGATACGCAGTATTTT	CASSLVGGGTDTQYF
TRBV20-1	-	10	-	TRBJ2-7	TGCAGTGCTATACCCTACGAGCAGTACTTC	CSAIPYEQYF
TRBV9	-	15	-	TRBJ2-6	TGTGCCAGCAGCGTACCCCTCTCTGGGGCCAACGTCCTGACTTTC	CASSVPLSGANVLTF
TRBV7-9	-	13	-	TRBJ1-4	TGTGCCAGCAGCCCCGACAGGAATGAAAAACTGTTTTTT	CASSPDRNEKLFF
TRBV20-1	-	10	-	TRBJ2-7	TGCAGTGCTGAGCGTTACGAGCAGTACTTC	CSAERYEQYF
TRBV18	-	16	-	TRBJ1-1	TGTGCCAGCTCACCAGGGATGGTGAGGATGAACACTGAAGCTTTCTTT	CASSPGMVRMNTEAFF
TRBV6-5	-	13	-	TRBJ1-1	TGTGCCAGCAGTTACTCGTATGGTTATGGAGCTTTCTTT	CASSYSYGYGAFF
TRBV5-1	-	15	TRBD1	TRBJ2-5	TGCGCCAGCAGCTTAGGGACAGGGGGCCGGAAGACCCAGTACTTC	CASSLGTGGRKTQYF
TRBV5-8	-	13	-	TRBJ1-2	TGTGCCAGCAGCTTCAGGGGAATATATGGCTACACCTTC	CASSFRGIYGYTF
TRBV14	-	12	-	TRBJ2-7	TGTGCCAGCAGCCGGAACGACTACGAGCAGTACTTC	CASSRNDYEQYF
TRBV5-1	-	16	TRBD2	TRBJ2-2	TGCGCCAGCAGCTGGTTAGCGGGAGCGAGCACCGGGGAGCTGTTTTTT	CASSWLAGASTGELFF
TRBV11-2	-	16	-	TRBJ2-1	TGTGCCAGCAGCTCCACAGTCGGTCGGTCCTACAATGAGCAGTTCTTC	CASSSTVGRSYNEQFF
TRBV7-8	-	14	-	TRBJ1-2	TGTGCCAGCAGCCGACGCCCGGGGGAGGTCGGGTACACCTTC	CASSRRPGEVGYTF
TRBV18	-	16	-	TRBJ1-1	TGTGCCAGCTCACCCCGTGGGTCAATGTCATGGACTGAAGCTTTCTTT	CASSPRGSMSWTEAFF
TRBV5-1	-	17	-	TRBJ1-1	TGCGCCAGCAGCTTGTTATCGGGGGCGTCTCTCTCTCCTGAAGCTTTCTTT	CASSLLSGASLSPEAFF
TRBV10-2	-	15	TRBD1	TRBJ2-5	TGCGCCAGCAGTGAGTCTAGGACAGGGTATGGGACCCAGTACTTC	CASSESRTGYGTQYF
TRBV2	-	13	-	TRBJ1-1	TGTGCCAGCGGGTTGAGTCGGGGCACTGAAGCTTTCTTT	CASGLSRGTEAFF
TRBV28	-	11	-	TRBJ2-5	TGTGCCAGCACAGTCCAAGAGACCCAGTACTTC	CASTVQETQYF